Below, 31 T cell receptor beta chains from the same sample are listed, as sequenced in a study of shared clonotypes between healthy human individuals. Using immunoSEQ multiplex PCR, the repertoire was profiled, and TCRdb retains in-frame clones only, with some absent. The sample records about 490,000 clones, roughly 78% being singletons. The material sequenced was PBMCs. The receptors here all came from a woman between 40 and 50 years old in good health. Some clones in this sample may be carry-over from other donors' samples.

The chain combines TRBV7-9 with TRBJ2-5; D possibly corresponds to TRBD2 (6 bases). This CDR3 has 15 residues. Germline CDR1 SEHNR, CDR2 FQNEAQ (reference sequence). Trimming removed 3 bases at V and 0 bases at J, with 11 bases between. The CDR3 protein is CASSLAGLYQETQYF. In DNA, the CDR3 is TGTGCCAGCAGCTTGGCGGGACTGTACCAAGAGACCCAGTACTTC.

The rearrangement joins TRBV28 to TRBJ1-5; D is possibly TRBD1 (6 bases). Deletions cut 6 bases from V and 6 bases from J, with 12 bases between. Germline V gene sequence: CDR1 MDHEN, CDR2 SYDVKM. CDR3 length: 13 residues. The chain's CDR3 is CASSTGQVQPQHF. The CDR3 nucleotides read TGTGCCAGCAGCACAGGGCAAGTTCAGCCCCAGCATTTT.

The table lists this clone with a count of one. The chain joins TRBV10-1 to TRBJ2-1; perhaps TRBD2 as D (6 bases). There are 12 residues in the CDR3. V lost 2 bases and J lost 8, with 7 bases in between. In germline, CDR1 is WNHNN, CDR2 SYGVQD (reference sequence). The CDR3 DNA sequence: TGCGCCAGCAGTGAGACTAGCTATGAGCAGTTCTTC. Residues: CASSETSYEQFF.

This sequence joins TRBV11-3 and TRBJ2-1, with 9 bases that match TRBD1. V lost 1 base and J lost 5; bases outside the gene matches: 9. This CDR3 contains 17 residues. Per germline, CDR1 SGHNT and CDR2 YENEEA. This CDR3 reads CASSLGPGQGIDNEQFF. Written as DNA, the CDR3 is TGTGCCAGCAGCTTAGGGCCAGGACAGGGGATAGACAATGAGCAGTTCTTC. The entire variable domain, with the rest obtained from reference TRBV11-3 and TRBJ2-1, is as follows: EAGVVQSPRYKIIEKKQPVAFWCNPISGHNTLYWYLQNLGQGPELLIRYENEEAVDDSQLPKDRFSAERLKGVDSTLKIQPAELGDSAVYLCASSLGPGQGIDNEQFFGPGTRLTVL.

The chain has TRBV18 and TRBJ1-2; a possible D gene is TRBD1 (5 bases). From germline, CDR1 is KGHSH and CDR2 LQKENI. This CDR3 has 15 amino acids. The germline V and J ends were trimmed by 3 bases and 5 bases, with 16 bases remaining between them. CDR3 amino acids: CASSPSREWGYGYTF. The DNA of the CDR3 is TGTGCCAGCTCACCGTCCCGGGAATGGGGGTATGGCTACACCTTC.

The CDR3 here is CASSFLRSNQPQHF. CDR3 nucleotides: TGTGCCAGCAGCTTTTTGAGGTCCAATCAGCCCCAGCATTTT. This chain connects TRBV7-2 to TRBJ1-5, with D hard to call. Germline V gives CDR1 SGHTA, CDR2 FQGNSA. The length of the CDR3 is 14 residues. Trimming removed 3 bases at V and 3 bases at J, with 9 bases between.

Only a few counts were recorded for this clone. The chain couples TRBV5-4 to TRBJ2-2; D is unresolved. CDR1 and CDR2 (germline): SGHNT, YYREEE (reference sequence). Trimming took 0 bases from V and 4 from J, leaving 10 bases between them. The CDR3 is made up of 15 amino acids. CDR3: CASSLEKGLTGELFF. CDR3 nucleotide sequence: TGTGCCAGCAGCTTGGAAAAGGGTCTCACCGGGGAGCTGTTTTTT.

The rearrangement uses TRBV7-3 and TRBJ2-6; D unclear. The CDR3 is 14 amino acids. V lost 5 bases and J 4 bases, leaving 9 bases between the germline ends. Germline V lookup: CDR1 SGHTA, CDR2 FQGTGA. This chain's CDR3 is CASSLFPGANVLTF. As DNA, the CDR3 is TGTGCCAGCAGCCTATTCCCCGGGGCCAACGTCCTGACTTTC.

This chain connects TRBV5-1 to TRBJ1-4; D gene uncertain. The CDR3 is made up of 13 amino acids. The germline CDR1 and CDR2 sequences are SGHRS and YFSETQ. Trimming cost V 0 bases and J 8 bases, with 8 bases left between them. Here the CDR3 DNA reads TGCGCCAGCAGCTTGGATCGGAGCGAAAAACTGTTTTTT. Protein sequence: CASSLDRSEKLFF.

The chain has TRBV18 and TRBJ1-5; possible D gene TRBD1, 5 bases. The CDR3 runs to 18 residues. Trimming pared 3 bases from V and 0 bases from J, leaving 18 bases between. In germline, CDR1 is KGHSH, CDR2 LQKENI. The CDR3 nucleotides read TGTGCCAGCTCACCCGTGTCAAGGGGTACCTATAGCAATCAGCCCCAGCATTTT. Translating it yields CASSPVSRGTYSNQPQHF. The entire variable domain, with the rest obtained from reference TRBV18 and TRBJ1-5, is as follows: NAGVMQNPRHLVRRRGQEARLRCSPMKGHSHVYWYRQLPEEGLKFMVYLQKENIIDESGMPKERFSAEFPKEGPSILRIQQVVRGDSAAYFCASSPVSRGTYSNQPQHFGDGTRLSIL.

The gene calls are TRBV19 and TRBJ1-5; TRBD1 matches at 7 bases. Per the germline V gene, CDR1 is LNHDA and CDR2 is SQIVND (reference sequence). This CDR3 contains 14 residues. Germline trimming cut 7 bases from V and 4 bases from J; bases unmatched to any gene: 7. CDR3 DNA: TGTGCCAGTAAGCGACAGGGCGAGAATCAGCCCCAGCATTTT. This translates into CASKRQGENQPQHF.

CDR3 sequence reads: CASSLERESYNEQFF. For the CDR3, the DNA is TGTGCCAGCAGCTTAGAACGGGAGTCCTACAATGAGCAGTTCTTC. The chain links TRBV11-2 to TRBJ2-1, with a weak D call TRBD2 (6 bases). CDR1 is SGHAT, CDR2 FQNNGV, per germline. The germline V and J ends were trimmed by 0 bases and 1 base, with 7 bases remaining between them. CDR3 length: 15 residues.

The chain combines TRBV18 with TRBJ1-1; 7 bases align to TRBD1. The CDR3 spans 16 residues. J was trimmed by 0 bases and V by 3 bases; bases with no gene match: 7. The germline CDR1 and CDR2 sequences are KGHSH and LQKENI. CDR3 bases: TGTGCCAGCTCACCCCAGGGGACAGCCTTGAACACTGAAGCTTTCTTT. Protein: CASSPQGTALNTEAFF.

The CDR3 DNA follows: TGTGCCAGCAGCAATCCCCAGGGGGAGAGCAATCAGCCCCAGCATTTT. This gives the protein CASSNPQGESNQPQHF. The genes are TRBV21-1 and TRBJ1-5; the table gives TRBD1 as D, unverified against the DNA. TRBV21-1 is a pseudogene locus. This CDR3 contains 16 residues.

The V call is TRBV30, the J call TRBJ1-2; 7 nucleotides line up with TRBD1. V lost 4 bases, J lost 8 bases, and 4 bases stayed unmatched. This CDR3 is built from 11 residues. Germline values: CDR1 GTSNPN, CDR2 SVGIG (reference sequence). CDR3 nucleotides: TGTGCCTGGAACAGGGGACAGGGCTACACCTTC. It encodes CAWNRGQGYTF.

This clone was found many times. As DNA, the CDR3 is TGTGCCTGGCGCCGGACGGGGGGGCAGACCCAGTACTTC. Translation gives CAWRRTGGQTQYF. The J gene is TRBJ2-5, the V gene TRBV30, with TRBD2 identical over 8 bases. The CDR3 spans 13 residues. The germline CDR1 and CDR2 sequences are GTSNPN and SVGIG (reference sequence). V shed 5 bases, J shed 6 bases, and the junction held 8 bases outside the gene matches.

The CDR3 DNA is TGTGCCAGCAGCCAAGACCAGCCTTTGGGCGGGGAGCTGTTTTTT. It encodes CASSQDQPLGGELFF. The chain combines TRBV14 with TRBJ2-2; D is undetermined. Germline loops: CDR1 SGHDN, CDR2 FVKESK. CDR3 length: 15 amino acids. The V and J ends lost 0 bases and 7 bases respectively, with 12 bases between them.

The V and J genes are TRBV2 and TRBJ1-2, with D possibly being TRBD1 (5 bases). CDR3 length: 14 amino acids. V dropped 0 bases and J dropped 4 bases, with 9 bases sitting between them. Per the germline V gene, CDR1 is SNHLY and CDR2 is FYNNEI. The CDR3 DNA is TGTGCCAGCAGTGAAGCGGGGACCAGCTATGGCTACACCTTC. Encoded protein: CASSEAGTSYGYTF.

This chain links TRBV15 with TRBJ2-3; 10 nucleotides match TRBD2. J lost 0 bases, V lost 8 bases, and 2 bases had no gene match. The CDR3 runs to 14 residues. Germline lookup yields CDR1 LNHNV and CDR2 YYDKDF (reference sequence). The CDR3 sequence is CATSAGGSTDTQYF. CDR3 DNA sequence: TGTGCCACCTCAGCGGGGGGGAGCACAGATACGCAGTATTTT.

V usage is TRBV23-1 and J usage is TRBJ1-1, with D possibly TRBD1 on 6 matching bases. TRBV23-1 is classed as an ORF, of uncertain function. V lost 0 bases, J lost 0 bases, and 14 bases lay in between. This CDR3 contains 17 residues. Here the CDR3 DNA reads TGCGCCAGCAGTCAATCCGGGCCAGGGGTACTGAACACTGAAGCTTTCTTT. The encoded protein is CASSQSGPGVLNTEAFF.

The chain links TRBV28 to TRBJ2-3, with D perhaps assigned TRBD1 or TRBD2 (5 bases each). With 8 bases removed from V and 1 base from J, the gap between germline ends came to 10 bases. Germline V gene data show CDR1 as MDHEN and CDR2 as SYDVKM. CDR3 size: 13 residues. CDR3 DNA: TGTGCCAGCCAGGGAGAAGGCACAGATACGCAGTATTTT. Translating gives CASQGEGTDTQYF.

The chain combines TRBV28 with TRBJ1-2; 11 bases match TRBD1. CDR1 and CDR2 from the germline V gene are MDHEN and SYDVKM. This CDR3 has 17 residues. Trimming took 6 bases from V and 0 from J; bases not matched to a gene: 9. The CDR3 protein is CASRSTRDRGTNYGYTF. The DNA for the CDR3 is TGTGCCAGCAGATCGACAAGGGACAGGGGGACTAACTATGGCTACACCTTC.

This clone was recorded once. Here the CDR3 DNA reads TGTGCCATCAGTGTGAGTAGCGGGAGGACTTACAATGAGCAGTTCTTC. This sequence encodes CAISVSSGRTYNEQFF. The genes are TRBV10-3 and TRBJ2-1; 10 nucleotides agree with TRBD2. This CDR3 is 16 amino acids long. V shed 4 bases, J shed 4 bases, and the junction held 7 bases outside the gene matches. Germline CDR1 ENHRY, CDR2 SYGVKD.

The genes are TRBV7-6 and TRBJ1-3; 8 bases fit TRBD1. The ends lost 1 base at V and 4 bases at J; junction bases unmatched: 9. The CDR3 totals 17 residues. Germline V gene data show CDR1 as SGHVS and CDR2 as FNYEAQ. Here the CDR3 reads CASSLGSMWDRGNTIYF. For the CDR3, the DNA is TGTGCCAGCAGCTTAGGATCTATGTGGGACAGGGGAAACACCATATATTTT.

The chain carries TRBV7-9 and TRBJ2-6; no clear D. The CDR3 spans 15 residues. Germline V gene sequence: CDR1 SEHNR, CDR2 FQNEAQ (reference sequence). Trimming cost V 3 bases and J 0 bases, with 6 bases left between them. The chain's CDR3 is CASSFPVSGANVLTF. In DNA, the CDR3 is TGTGCCAGCAGCTTCCCAGTCTCTGGGGCCAACGTCCTGACTTTC.

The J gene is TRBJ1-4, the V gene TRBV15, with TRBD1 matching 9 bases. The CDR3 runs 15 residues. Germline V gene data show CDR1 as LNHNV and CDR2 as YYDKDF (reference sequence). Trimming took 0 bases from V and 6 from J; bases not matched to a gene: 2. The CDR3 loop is CATSRDRDRDEKLFF. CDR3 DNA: TGTGCCACCAGCAGAGACCGGGACAGGGATGAAAAACTGTTTTTT.

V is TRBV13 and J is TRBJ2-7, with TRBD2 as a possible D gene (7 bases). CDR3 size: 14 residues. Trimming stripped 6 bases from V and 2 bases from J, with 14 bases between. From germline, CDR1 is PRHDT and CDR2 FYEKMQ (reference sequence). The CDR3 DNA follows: TGTGCCAGCAGTTCTTTGGGGGGGCCCTACGAGCAGTACTTC. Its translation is CASSSLGGPYEQYF.

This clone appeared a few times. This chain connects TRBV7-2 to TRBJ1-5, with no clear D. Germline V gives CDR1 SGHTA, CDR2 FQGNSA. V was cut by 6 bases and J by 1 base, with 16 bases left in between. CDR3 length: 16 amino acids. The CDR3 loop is CASSRIGPQSNQPQHF. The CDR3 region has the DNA TGTGCCAGCAGTCGAATAGGGCCACAGAGCAATCAGCCCCAGCATTTT.

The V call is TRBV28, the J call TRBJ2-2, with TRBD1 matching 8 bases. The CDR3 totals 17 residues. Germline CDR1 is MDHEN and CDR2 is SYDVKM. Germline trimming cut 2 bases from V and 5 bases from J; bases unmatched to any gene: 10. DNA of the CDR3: TGTGCCAGCAGTTTAAAGTGGAGGACAGGGCGGACCGGGGAGCTGTTTTTT. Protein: CASSLKWRTGRTGELFF.

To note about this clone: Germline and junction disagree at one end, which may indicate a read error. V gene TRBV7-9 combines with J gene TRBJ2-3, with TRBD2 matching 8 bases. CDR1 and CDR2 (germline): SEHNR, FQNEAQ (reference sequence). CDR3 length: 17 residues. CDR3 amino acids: CASSRASAGGSTDTQYF. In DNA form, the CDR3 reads TGCGCCAGCAGCCGGGCCTCTGCGGGAGGAAGCACAGATACGCAGTATTTT.

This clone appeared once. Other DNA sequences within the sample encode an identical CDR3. The CDR3 DNA follows: TGTGCCAGCTCACCACCCGGGACTCCCTACGAGCAGTACTTC. Translation gives CASSPPGTPYEQYF. This chain uses TRBV18 with TRBJ2-7; tentatively, D is TRBD2 (6 bases). Germline V gene sequence: CDR1 KGHSH, CDR2 LQKENI. Trimming took off 0 bases at V and 2 bases at J, with 8 bases between the two ends. CDR3 size: 14 residues.